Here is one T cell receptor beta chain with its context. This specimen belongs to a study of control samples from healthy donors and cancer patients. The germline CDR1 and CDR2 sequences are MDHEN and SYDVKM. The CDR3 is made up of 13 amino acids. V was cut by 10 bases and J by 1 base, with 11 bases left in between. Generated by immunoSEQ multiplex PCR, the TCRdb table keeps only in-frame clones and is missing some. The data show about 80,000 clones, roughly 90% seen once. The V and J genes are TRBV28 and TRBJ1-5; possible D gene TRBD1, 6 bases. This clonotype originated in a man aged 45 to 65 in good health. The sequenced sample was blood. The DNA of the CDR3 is TGTGCCACCGAGGGGGACAGCAATCAGCCCCAGCATTTT. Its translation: CATEGDSNQPQHF.